This passage covers 2 T cell receptor beta chains from one sample sequenced in a study of OX40 agonist ivuxolimab in advanced cancers. Sequencing used immunoSEQ multiplex PCR; TCRdb keeps in-frame clones, though not all of them. The sample consists of tens of thousands of clones, roughly 80% of them appearing once. Material: CD4+ or CD8+ T cells sorted from blood, obtained in a trial of the OX40 agonist ivuxolimab. These receptors were collected from an adult with an advanced solid tumor such as melanoma, head and neck, liver or kidney cancer.

This clone was seen a few times. The CDR3: CASSLDWGSYNEQFF. The CDR3, as DNA: TGTGCCAGCAGCCTTGACTGGGGCTCCTACAATGAGCAGTTCTTC. This rearrangement joins TRBV5-4 to TRBJ2-1; no firm D call. Per germline, CDR1 SGHNT and CDR2 YYREEE (reference sequence). This CDR3 is built from 15 residues. Trimming removed 4 bases from V and 0 bases from J, with 11 bases in between.

The chain links TRBV5-1 to TRBJ1-3; 9 bases match TRBD1. The V segment lost 4 bases and the J segment 2 bases; nucleotides outside the gene matches: 4. Germline CDR1 and CDR2: SGHRS and YFSETQ. This CDR3 spans 15 amino acids. CDR3 amino acids: CASSLQGATGNTIYF. The CDR3 nucleotides read TGCGCCAGCAGCCTACAGGGGGCGACTGGAAACACCATATATTTT. The full variable domain, with the rest looked up from reference TRBV5-1 and TRBJ1-3, is KAGVTQTPRYLIKTRGQQVTLSCSPISGHRSVSWYQQTPGQGLQFLFEYFSETQRNKGNFPGRFSGRQFSNSRSEMNVSTLELGDSALYLCASSLQGATGNTIYFGEGSWLTVV.